The entry below gives a single TCR beta chain sequence along with its context. Its antigen is as yet unknown. CDR3 size: 16 residues. The germline V gene encodes CDR1 SGHKS and CDR2 YYEKEE (reference sequence). With 0 bases removed from V and 6 bases from J, the gap between germline ends came to 19 bases. This sample was included in a study of CD8+ T cells in alopecia areata. Study-wide background: Scoring treated patients' severity relied on the percentage of scalp area affected.

Study conclusions and caveats: Tofacitinib delivered significant drops in scalp clonality and in expanded CD8+ clones among the top 100.

Following RNA extraction, reverse transcription yielded cDNA that acted as the sequencing template. Here immunoSEQ multiplex PCR was the method, and the copy in TCRdb shows in-frame clones only, minus some. The data contain about 190,000 clones, about three fifths of them singletons. Treatment given: oral pan-JAK inhibitor, 5-10 mg twice daily. A FACSAria was used to sort CD4+ and CD8+ T cells. These cells came from PBMCs. The sequencing used CD4+ T cells sorted from blood, collected at week 24, from a patient treated with tofacitinib. The origin of this receptor is a human donor with alopecia areata. The V and J genes are TRBV5-5 and TRBJ2-7, with TRBD2 as a possible D gene (6 bases). The CDR3 nucleotides read TGTGCCAGCAGCTTGGTCTCCGGGGGAGTGGGGCTCGAGCAGTACTTC. Protein: CASSLVSGGVGLEQYF.